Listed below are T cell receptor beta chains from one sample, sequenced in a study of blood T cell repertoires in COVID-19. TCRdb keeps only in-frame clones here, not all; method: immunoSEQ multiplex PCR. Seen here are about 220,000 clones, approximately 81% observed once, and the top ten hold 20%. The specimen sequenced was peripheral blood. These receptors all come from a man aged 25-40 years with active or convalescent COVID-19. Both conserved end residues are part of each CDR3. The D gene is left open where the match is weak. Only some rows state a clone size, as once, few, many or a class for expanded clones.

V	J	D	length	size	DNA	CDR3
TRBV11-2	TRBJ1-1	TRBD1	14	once	TGTGCCAGCAGCCCGGGACAGGGAGGGCCTGAAGCTTTCTTT	CASSPGQGGPEAFF
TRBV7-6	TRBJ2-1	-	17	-	TGTGCCAGCAGCTTAGACAGGGCCGTAAGCTCCTACAATGAGCAGTTCTTC	CASSLDRAVSSYNEQFF
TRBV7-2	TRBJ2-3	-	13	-	TGTGCCAGCAGTAATAGACAGGATGATACGCAGTATTTT	CASSNRQDDTQYF
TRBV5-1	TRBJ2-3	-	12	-	TGCGCCAGCAGCTTGAGAGGGGATACGCAGTATTTT	CASSLRGDTQYF
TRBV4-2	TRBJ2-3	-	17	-	TGTGCCAGCAGCCCCAGAAGGATGGGGGGGCCAACAGATACGCAGTATTTT	CASSPRRMGGPTDTQYF
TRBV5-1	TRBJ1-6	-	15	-	TGCGCCAGCAGCTTGGAGGTCAGGGGTAATTCACCCCTCCACTTT	CASSLEVRGNSPLHF
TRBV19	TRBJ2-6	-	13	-	TGTGCCAGTGGGGCCTCTGGGGCCAACGTCCTGACTTTC	CASGASGANVLTF
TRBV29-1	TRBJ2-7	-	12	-	TGCAGTGCCCGGTGGACAGTAGGCCAGCAGTACTTC	CSARWTVGQQYF
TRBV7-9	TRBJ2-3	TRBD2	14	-	TGTGCCAGCAGCACGGGGGGTAGCACAGATACGCAGTATTTT	CASSTGGSTDTQYF
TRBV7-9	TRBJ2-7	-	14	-	TGTGCCAGCAGCATCCTCGCGGGGTTGGGCGAGCAGTACTTC	CASSILAGLGEQYF
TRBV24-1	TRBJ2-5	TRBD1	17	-	TGTGCCACCAGTGACCCAAAACCGGGACAGGGAGTCGAGACCCAGTACTTC	CATSDPKPGQGVETQYF
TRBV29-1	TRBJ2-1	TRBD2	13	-	TGCACGATGCGGGGGGGCTCCTACAATGAGCAGTTCTTC	CTMRGGSYNEQFF
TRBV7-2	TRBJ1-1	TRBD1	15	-	TGTGCCAGCAGACAAAGACAGGGACCGAACACTGAAGCTTTCTTT	CASRQRQGPNTEAFF
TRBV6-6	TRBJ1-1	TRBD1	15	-	TGTGCCAGCAGTTACGGGACAGGGACGAACACTGAAGCTTTCTTT	CASSYGTGTNTEAFF
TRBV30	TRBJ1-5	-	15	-	TGTGCCTGGAGCCCTGAGGCCCTGGGCAATCAGCCCCAGCATTTT	CAWSPEALGNQPQHF
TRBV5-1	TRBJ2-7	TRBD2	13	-	TGCGCCAGCAGCTTGCAGGGAGGGCGCGAGCAGTACTTC	CASSLQGGREQYF